The clone carrying this T cell receptor (beta chain) was seen a few times. Its antigen remains unidentified. The TCR cDNA carried a universal primer site and UMIs from 5'RACE template switching. MiXCR, run by TCRdb on the 5' RACE reads, gives a single entry per CDR3 protein. Here the sample spans 200,000 to 250,000 distinct CDR3 sequences, 6.5% to 8.5% being singletons. This sample was included in a study of T cells after yellow fever vaccination. Study overall: SMART-Seq v4 Ultra Low Input prepared the low-cell-number fractions.

Study-wide findings and caveats: FACS-sorted repertoires might harbor abundant contaminating clonotypes from the bulk population. Most primary-vaccination clones reappeared after the booster (about 97% CD4, approximately 88% CD8).

In germline, CDR1 is SGHKS, CDR2 YYEKEE (reference sequence). V lost 0 bases and J lost 12, with 15 bases in between. This CDR3 is 13 amino acids long. This chain uses TRBV5-5 with TRBJ1-1; D uncertain. This sequence originates from a man between 25 and 39 years old who received the YFV17D yellow fever vaccine. The sample here was CD4+ T cells sorted from PBMCs, taken 15 days after the yellow fever booster vaccination. The CDR3 protein is CASSLEQERTSFF. The CDR3 coding sequence is TGTGCCAGCAGCTTGGAGCAGGAACGGACGTCTTTCTTT. Combining the CDR3 with reference TRBV5-5 and TRBJ1-1 gives the whole variable domain DAGVTQSPTHLIKTRGQQVTLRCSPISGHKSVSWYQQVLGQGPQFIFQYYEKEERGRGNFPDRFSARQFPNYSSELNVNALLLGDSALYLCASSLEQERTSFFGQGTRLTVV.